The sample holds a few counts of the clone carrying this TCR beta chain. Its antigen is currently unknown. The data derive from a study of cytomegalovirus exposure and HLA in healthy donors. The CDR3 spans 13 residues. The germline CDR1 and CDR2 sequences are SGHTA and FQGTGA. V was clipped by 1 base and J by 4 bases, with 7 bases between them. Whole-study results and caveats: With later analysis, a missense DCLRE1C variant became linked to TCR beta V- and J-gene trimming. Rare sequences made up most TCRs, while some public TCRs were found in many donors. Analyses of presence/absence relied on an assumption of roughly uniform sequencing depth across donors. Highly shared variants forming one cluster were likely a sequencing artifact.

The PCR employed 60 Vbeta primers together with 13 Jbeta primers. Produced via immunoSEQ multiplex PCR; TCRdb's table is partial and in-frame only. Of tens of thousands of clones in the sample, approximately 80% were seen once. Material: PBMCs. This chain links TRBV7-3 with TRBJ1-1; D is ambiguous. The sequence came from a man aged 45-65 years in good health and CMV-seropositive. CDR3 sequence: CASSLSGATEAFF. In DNA, the CDR3 is TGTGCCAGCAGCTTAAGCGGAGCCACTGAAGCTTTCTTT.